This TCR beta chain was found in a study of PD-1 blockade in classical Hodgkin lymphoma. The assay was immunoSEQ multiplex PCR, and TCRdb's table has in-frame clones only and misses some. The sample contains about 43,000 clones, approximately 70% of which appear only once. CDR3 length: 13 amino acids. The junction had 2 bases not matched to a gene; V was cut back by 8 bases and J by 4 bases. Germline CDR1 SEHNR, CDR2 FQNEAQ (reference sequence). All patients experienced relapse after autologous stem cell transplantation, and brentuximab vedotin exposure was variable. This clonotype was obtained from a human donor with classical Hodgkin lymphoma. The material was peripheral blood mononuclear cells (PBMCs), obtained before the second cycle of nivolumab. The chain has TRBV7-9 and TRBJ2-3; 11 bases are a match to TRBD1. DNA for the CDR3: TGTGCCAGCGGGACAGGGGGTTCAGATACGCAGTATTTT. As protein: CASGTGGSDTQYF.